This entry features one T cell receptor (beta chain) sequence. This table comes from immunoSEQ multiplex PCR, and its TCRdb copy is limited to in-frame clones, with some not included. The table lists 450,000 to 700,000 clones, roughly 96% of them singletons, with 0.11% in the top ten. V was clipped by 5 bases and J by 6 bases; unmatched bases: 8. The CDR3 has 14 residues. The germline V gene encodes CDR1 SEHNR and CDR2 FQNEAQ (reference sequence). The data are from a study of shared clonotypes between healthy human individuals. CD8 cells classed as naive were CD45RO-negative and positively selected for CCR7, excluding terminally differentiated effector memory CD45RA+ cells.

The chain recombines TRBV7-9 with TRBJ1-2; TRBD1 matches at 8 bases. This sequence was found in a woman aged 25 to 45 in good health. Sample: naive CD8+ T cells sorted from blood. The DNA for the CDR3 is TGTGCCAGCAGCACAGGACAGGGAATCGATGGCTACACCTTC. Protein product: CASSTGQGIDGYTF.